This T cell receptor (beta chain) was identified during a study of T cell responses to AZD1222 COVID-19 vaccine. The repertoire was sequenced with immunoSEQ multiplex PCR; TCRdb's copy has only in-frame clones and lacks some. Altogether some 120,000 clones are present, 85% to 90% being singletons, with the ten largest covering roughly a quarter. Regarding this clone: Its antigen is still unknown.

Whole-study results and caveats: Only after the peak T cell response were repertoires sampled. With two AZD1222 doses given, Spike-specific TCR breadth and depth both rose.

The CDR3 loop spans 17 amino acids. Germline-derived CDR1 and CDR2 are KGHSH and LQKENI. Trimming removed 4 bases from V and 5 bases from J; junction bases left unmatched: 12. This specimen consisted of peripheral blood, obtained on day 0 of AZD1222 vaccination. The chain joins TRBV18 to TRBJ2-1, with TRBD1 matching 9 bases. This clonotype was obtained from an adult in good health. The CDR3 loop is CASSLKPGQGINNEQFF. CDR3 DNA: TGTGCCAGCTCACTCAAACCGGGACAGGGTATAAACAATGAGCAGTTCTTC.